A selection of T cell receptor beta chains follows, all from one sample in a study of neurological immune-mediated disorders. TCRdb itself ran the 5' RACE reads through MiXCR, one entry per CDR3 protein. The table lists about 38,000 distinct CDR3 sequences, roughly 11% of them singletons. Sequencing was performed on PBMCs. These receptors all stem from a man in his 60s with HTLV-1-associated myelopathy (HAM/TSP). CDR3s include the opening cysteine and the closing phenylalanine or tryptophan. A D gene is named only where the DNA matches it firmly.

TRBJ2-1 | TRBD1 | TRBV18 | CASSPGTGGSNEQFF
TRBJ1-1 | TRBD1 | TRBV20-1 | CSAAGTGVGAFF
TRBJ2-7 | - | TRBV27 | CASSTPGTSQYF
TRBJ2-5 | - | TRBV21-1 | CASHVAGTQETQYF
TRBJ2-1 | TRBD1 | TRBV5-1 | CASSLAPGQGVDEQFF
TRBJ2-3 | - | TRBV5-1 | CASSGPGLQTTDTQYF
TRBJ2-5 | TRBD2 | TRBV20-1 | CSVFQAGGRSLETQYF
TRBJ2-3 | - | TRBV9 | CASSVPSGISTGVDTQYF
TRBJ1-1 | - | TRBV5-1 | CASSLEGRNTEAFF
TRBJ1-1 | - | TRBV5-1 | CASSLQGWGSRNTEAFF
TRBJ1-2 | TRBD1 | TRBV5-5 | CASSPSGGRYGYTF
TRBJ2-2 | TRBD2 | TRBV20-1 | CSARTSGTAGELFF
TRBJ2-3 | - | TRBV27 | CASSPRPFGADTQYF
TRBJ2-7 | TRBD2 | TRBV5-1 | CASSLWPSGRTNYEQYF
TRBJ2-1 | TRBD2 | TRBV6-5 | CASGRVNEQFF
TRBJ2-1 | TRBD1 | TRBV5-1 | CASSFGTGDVNEQFF
TRBJ1-1 | - | TRBV29-1 | CSVERNTEAFF
TRBJ2-2 | TRBD2 | TRBV5-1 | CASSLVAGAPGRTGELFF
TRBJ2-3 | - | TRBV20-1 | CSASLADHTDTQYF
TRBJ2-1 | - | TRBV6-5 | CASSYSRGPSYNEQFF
TRBJ1-6 | TRBD1 | TRBV9 | CASSDGGQNSPLHF
TRBJ2-7 | TRBD1 | TRBV20-1 | CSARGTGTGKPIVHLDEQYF
TRBJ2-5 | - | TRBV27 | CASRRRGPSDVETQYF
TRBJ2-7 | TRBD2 | TRBV28 | CASSLEASGAYEQYF
TRBJ2-7 | - | TRBV20-1 | CSAARGHSRVEQYF
TRBJ1-2 | - | TRBV14 | CASSQNGPYGYTF
TRBJ2-7 | - | TRBV9 | CASSVDGVTGEQYF
TRBJ2-7 | - | TRBV2 | CASSELRRSSYEQYF
TRBJ2-3 | TRBD2 | TRBV29-1 | CSVSGGVTDTQYF
TRBJ1-4 | - | TRBV4-1 | CASSRDPTNEKLFF
TRBJ1-1 | - | TRBV7-9 | CASSFGQEAFF
TRBJ1-2 | - | TRBV4-1 | CASSQPSGGDSYGYTF
TRBJ2-5 | TRBD1 | TRBV5-1 | CASSSRDRGEETQYF
TRBJ2-1 | - | TRBV29-1 | CSVGQGSRNEQFF
TRBJ1-5 | TRBD1 | TRBV4-1 | CASSQDEGAFGQPQHF
TRBJ2-7 | - | TRBV4-2 | CASSQGDSGNYEQYF
TRBJ2-1 | TRBD2 | TRBV2 | CASSGLAGAYNEQFF
TRBJ2-1 | TRBD1 | TRBV6-2/TRBV6-3 | CASNPGTEYNEQFF
TRBJ2-6 | - | TRBV7-9 | CASSASSRTVSGANVLTF
TRBJ1-6 | - | TRBV6-5 | CASPGCGPYNSPLHF
TRBJ1-3 | - | TRBV7-8 | CASSLDLQTGNTIYF
TRBJ1-1 | - | TRBV20-1 | CSARQDRNTEAFF
TRBJ1-4 | TRBD1 | TRBV9 | CASSSGTGSPEKLFF